These T cell receptor beta chains were read from a single sample in a study of shared clonotypes between healthy human individuals. Repertoires were generated with immunoSEQ multiplex PCR, while TCRdb's copy carries only in-frame clones and drops some. The sample lists over 2 million clones, 85% to 95% occurring once. The sample comprised naive CD4+ T cells from PBMCs. These receptors were collected from a man younger than 35 in good health. Some clones in this sample may be carry-over from other donors' samples. CDR3s include the opening cysteine and the closing phenylalanine or tryptophan. The D gene is left open where the match is weak. Clone sizes are given selectively: once, few, many, or a class where the clone is expanded.

CDR3,DNA,D,J,size,V,length
CASASASLSEQYF,TGTGCCAGCGCCTCGGCTTCCCTTAGCGAGCAGTACTTC,.,TRBJ2-7,.,TRBV6-1,13
CASSLGGSNVNEQFF,TGTGCCAGCAGTTTAGGGGGCTCTAATGTCAATGAGCAGTTCTTC,.,TRBJ2-1,.,TRBV28,15
CASSSAGATGELFF,TGTGCCAGCAGCTCCGCCGGTGCCACCGGGGAGCTGTTTTTT,.,TRBJ2-2,.,TRBV7-3,14
CASSSGLAVYNEQFF,TGTGCCAGCAGCTCCGGACTAGCGGTTTACAATGAGCAGTTCTTC,TRBD2,TRBJ2-1,.,TRBV7-9,15
CASSLGTAKYSYEQYF,TGTGCCAGCAGTCTAGGAACAGCAAAGTACTCCTACGAGCAGTACTTC,.,TRBJ2-7,.,TRBV13,16
CASSLTRLNQPQHF,TGTGCCAGCAGCTTAACCAGGCTCAATCAGCCCCAGCATTTT,.,TRBJ1-5,.,TRBV7-8,14
CASSDSRGDSQETQYF,TGTGCCAGCAGTGACTCCCGAGGGGACTCTCAAGAGACCCAGTACTTC,.,TRBJ2-5,.,TRBV25-1,16
CASSARAGGPNTGELFF,TGTGCCAGCAGCGCGAGGGCGGGAGGACCGAACACCGGGGAGCTGTTTTTT,TRBD2,TRBJ2-2,.,TRBV9,17
CASSMGGERPQPQHF,TGTGCCAGTAGTATGGGGGGTGAAAGGCCACAGCCCCAGCATTTT,.,TRBJ1-5,.,TRBV19,15
CAISDGDRGMNTEAFF,TGTGCCATCAGCGACGGGGACAGGGGAATGAACACTGAAGCTTTCTTT,TRBD1,TRBJ1-1,.,TRBV10-3,16
CASSPGTSGWSSVYEQYF,TGCGCCAGCAGCCCCGGGACTAGCGGGTGGAGCTCAGTTTACGAGCAGTACTTC,TRBD2,TRBJ2-7,.,TRBV5-1,18
CASSLGAASNYGYTF,TGTGCCAGCAGCTTAGGGGCAGCTTCTAACTATGGCTACACCTTC,.,TRBJ1-2,.,TRBV7-3,15
CAWSRDRGGYGYTF,TGTGCCTGGAGTAGGGACAGGGGTGGGTATGGCTACACCTTC,TRBD1,TRBJ1-2,.,TRBV30,14
CASSWGLGTDTQYF,TGTGCCAGCAGTTGGGGACTAGGCACAGATACGCAGTATTTT,TRBD2,TRBJ2-3,.,TRBV6-5,14
CASRGLSEQYF,TGTGCCAGCAGGGGCCTGAGCGAGCAGTACTTC,.,TRBJ2-7,.,TRBV27,11
CASGTDNSPLHF,TGTGCCAGCGGGACCGATAATTCACCCCTCCACTTT,.,TRBJ1-6,.,TRBV7-2,12
CASSPTSGRAYEQYF,TGTGCCAGCTCCCCGACTAGCGGGAGGGCCTACGAGCAGTACTTC,TRBD2,TRBJ2-7,.,TRBV18,15
CASSLTGESYTF,TGCGCCAGCAGCTTGACAGGGGAGAGCTACACCTTC,TRBD1,TRBJ1-2,.,TRBV5-1,12
CASSMNTIQGSEKLFF,TGTGCCAGTAGTATGAACACAATCCAGGGGAGCGAAAAACTGTTTTTT,.,TRBJ1-4,once,TRBV19,16
CASSSRQGGGETQYF,TGCGCCAGCAGCAGCCGACAGGGAGGCGGAGAGACCCAGTACTTC,.,TRBJ2-5,.,TRBV5-1,15
CASSPQVSLSNQPQHF,TGTGCCTCATCGCCCCAGGTATCCCTTAGCAATCAGCCCCAGCATTTT,.,TRBJ1-5,.,TRBV10-3,16
CASSQPYMGGREEKLFF,TGCGCCAGCAGCCAACCCTATATGGGGGGGCGAGAGGAAAAACTGTTTTTT,.,TRBJ1-4,.,TRBV4-1,17
CASSLVYGSGELFF,TGTGCCAGCAGCTTAGTATATGGCTCCGGGGAGCTGTTTTTT,.,TRBJ2-2,.,TRBV7-9,14
CASSLTDTQYF,TGCGCCAGCAGCTTAACAGATACGCAGTATTTT,.,TRBJ2-3,few,TRBV5-1,11
CASRVPDRAVQHF,TGTGCCAGCAGGGTACCCGATAGGGCAGTTCAGCATTTT,.,TRBJ1-5,.,TRBV6-4,13
CASSLQGMEPDTQYF,TGTGCCAGTAGCCTACAGGGGATGGAACCAGATACGCAGTATTTT,TRBD1,TRBJ2-3,.,TRBV19,15
CASSEISEAEQFF,TGTGCCAGCAGTGAAATATCCGAGGCTGAGCAGTTCTTC,.,TRBJ2-1,.,TRBV6-4,13
CASSEGASSPSGANVLTF,TGTGCCAGCTCGGAAGGGGCGTCCAGCCCCTCTGGGGCCAACGTCCTGACTTTC,.,TRBJ2-6,.,TRBV18,18
CASSYSALHEQFF,TGTGCCAGCAGTTACTCCGCACTCCATGAGCAGTTCTTC,.,TRBJ2-1,.,TRBV6-5,13
CASSLGPSGEKLFF,TGTGCCAGCAGCTTAGGACCCTCCGGAGAAAAACTGTTTTTT,.,TRBJ1-4,.,TRBV7-9,14
CASSLQSEAFF,TGTGCCAGCAGCTTGCAGAGTGAAGCTTTCTTT,.,TRBJ1-1,.,TRBV5-4,11
CASRRDRGNYGYTF,TGTGCCAGCAGGCGGGACAGGGGTAACTATGGCTACACCTTC,TRBD1,TRBJ1-2,.,TRBV7-9,14
CASSENTGELFF,TGTGCCAGCAGCGAGAACACCGGGGAGCTGTTTTTT,.,TRBJ2-2,few,TRBV5-4,12
CSVAAGTETQYF,TGCAGCGTTGCGGCAGGGACGGAGACCCAGTACTTC,.,TRBJ2-5,.,TRBV29-1,12
CARSGGAKAAFTDTQYF,TGTGCCCGTTCCGGCGGGGCAAAAGCCGCATTCACAGATACGCAGTATTTT,.,TRBJ2-3,.,TRBV30,17
CASSDSTSGMGYEQYF,TGTGCCAGCAGTGACTCGACTAGCGGGATGGGGTACGAGCAGTACTTC,TRBD2,TRBJ2-7,.,TRBV6-4,16
CASSFRVLNTEAFF,TGTGCCAGCAGCTTCAGAGTTTTGAACACTGAAGCTTTCTTT,.,TRBJ1-1,.,TRBV7-9,14
CASSPNGRGQGRTDTQYF,TGTGCCAGCAGCCCCAACGGCAGGGGACAGGGAAGAACAGATACGCAGTATTTT,TRBD1,TRBJ2-3,.,TRBV9,18
CAIGYGNQPQHF,TGTGCCATCGGGTATGGCAATCAGCCCCAGCATTTT,.,TRBJ1-5,.,TRBV10-3,12
CASSTGQGRLTF,TGTGCCAGCAGCACGGGACAGGGAAGATTAACCTTC,TRBD1,TRBJ1-2,.,TRBV5-4,12